Listed below are T cell receptor beta chains from one sample, sequenced in a study of blood T cells in healthy people across ages. TCRdb reprocessed the 5' RACE reads with MiXCR, giving one entry per CDR3 protein. Of about 650,000 distinct CDR3 sequences listed, roughly 32% are singletons. The sequenced sample was blood. The source is a woman older than 75 in good health. CDR3s include the opening cysteine and the closing phenylalanine or tryptophan. Fields, in order: clone size, J gene, V gene, D gene, CDR3 DNA, CDR3 protein. A D gene is named only where the DNA matches it firmly. Clone size, where shown, is once, few, many, or a class for clones that have expanded.

>many|TRBJ2-7|TRBV4-1|NA
TGCGCCAGCAGCCAAGATCGGGTCTCCCGTGACGAGCAGTACTTC
CASSQDRVSRDEQYF
>few|TRBJ2-1|TRBV15|NA
TGTGCCACCAGCACCCCGGGGGACAGCAGCTCCTACAATGAGCGGTTCTTC
CATSTPGDSSSYNERFF
>NA|TRBJ1-5|TRBV19|NA
TGTGCCAGTAGTATTACCCCCCTCGGACAGCCCCAGCATTTT
CASSITPLGQPQHF
>NA|TRBJ1-1|TRBV12-3/TRBV12-4|NA
TGTGCCAGCCGGGACACTATGAACACTGAAGCTTTCTTT
CASRDTMNTEAFF
>NA|TRBJ1-3|TRBV20-1|NA
TGCAGTGCTAGCCCGGTCCTGGAAGGAACCACCATATATTTT
CSASPVLEGTTIYF
>NA|TRBJ2-7|TRBV2|NA
TGTGCCAGCAGTGAACCCCAGGGATCATCCTACGAGCAGTACTTC
CASSEPQGSSYEQYF
>many|TRBJ2-3|TRBV7-6|NA
TGTGCCAGCAGCTTACTCCAGGGGAGAAACACAGATACGCAGTATTTT
CASSLLQGRNTDTQYF
>NA|TRBJ2-1|TRBV5-1|NA
TGCGCCAGCAACCCAGGATCCTTCATCCGGGGCAACAATGAGCAGTTCTTC
CASNPGSFIRGNNEQFF
>many|TRBJ2-3|TRBV5-1|TRBD2
TGCGCCAGCGGGCGGGGGGTCACAGATACGCAGTATTTT
CASGRGVTDTQYF
>few|TRBJ1-6|TRBV7-8|NA
TGTGCCAGCAGCTTAGGGGAAGGTTTTTATAATTCACCCCTCCACTTT
CASSLGEGFYNSPLHF
>NA|TRBJ2-5|TRBV4-1|NA
TGCGCCAGCAGCCAAGAAAGGAGGACCAACCAAGAGACCCAGTACTTC
CASSQERRTNQETQYF
>many|TRBJ2-7|TRBV20-1|NA
TGCAGTGCTAGAGATCCAACAGCGAGTCCCTACGAGCAGTACTTC
CSARDPTASPYEQYF
>many|TRBJ1-6|TRBV20-1|NA
TGCAGTGCTAGAGATGGGGCTCTACTAACCGGGAATTCACCCCTCCACTTT
CSARDGALLTGNSPLHF
>many|TRBJ2-3|TRBV7-2|TRBD1
TGTGCCAGCAGCTTAATTGGGACAGGGGTTCCCACAGATACGCAGTATTTT
CASSLIGTGVPTDTQYF
>NA|TRBJ1-3|TRBV5-1|TRBD1
TGCGCCAGCGGGACAGGGCCGTTTGTCTCTGGAAACACCATATATTTT
CASGTGPFVSGNTIYF
>many|TRBJ1-5|TRBV15|NA
TGTGCCACCAGCAGAGACAGAAATAGCAATCAGCCCCAGCATTTT
CATSRDRNSNQPQHF
>many|TRBJ2-3|TRBV5-1|NA
TGCGCCAGCAGCACGTCGGGACTCAGCACAGATACGCAGTATTTT
CASSTSGLSTDTQYF
>many|TRBJ2-3|TRBV7-2|NA
TGTGCCAGCAGCCCAGGACCCCTAGATACGCAGTATTTT
CASSPGPLDTQYF
>few|TRBJ2-7|TRBV6-5|NA
TGTGCCAGCAGTTACTCTTTCCAGATGGTCCCGCGCGAGCAGTACTTC
CASSYSFQMVPREQYF
>many|TRBJ2-1|TRBV9|TRBD2
TGTGCCAGCAGCGTAGGGGGGACTAGCGGGGGGGACAATGAGCAGTTCTTC
CASSVGGTSGGDNEQFF
>NA|TRBJ2-7|TRBV7-2|NA
TGTGCCAGCAGCTCAACCATAAGCTCCTACGAGCAGTACTTC
CASSSTISSYEQYF
>NA|TRBJ2-1|TRBV20-1|TRBD2
TGCAGTGCTAGCAGACGAGCGGGGGGTCCAAGCTCCTACAATGAGCAGGTCTTC
CSASRRAGGPSSYNEQVF
>many|TRBJ2-5|TRBV18|NA
TGTGCCAGCTCACCGCTCGATTCCCTAGCGTCCCAAGAGACCCAGTACTTC
CASSPLDSLASQETQYF
>NA|TRBJ2-5|TRBV12-3/TRBV12-4|TRBD2
TGTGCCGGCAGTTCCCATCCTGGGGGGGGCGGGGGGCCCACGGGTGAGCAGTACTTC
CAGSSHPGGGGGPTGEQYF
>NA|TRBJ2-2|TRBV7-2|NA
TGTGCCAGCAGCCATGGACAGGGAGGGACCGGGGAGCTGTTTTTT
CASSHGQGGTGELFF
>NA|TRBJ2-1|TRBV5-1|NA
TGCGCCAGCAGCTACGGAGGGAGGGGGGACGAGCAGTTCTTC
CASSYGGRGDEQFF
>many|TRBJ2-3|TRBV24-1|TRBD2
TGTGCCACCAGTGATTTGGCTAGCGGGGGTACGCAGTATTTT
CATSDLASGGTQYF
>NA|TRBJ1-3|TRBV30|NA
TGTGCCTGGGGCCGGGGCTCTGGAAACACCATATATTTT
CAWGRGSGNTIYF
>once|TRBJ2-7|TRBV5-1|TRBD1
TGCGCCAACCGGGACAGGGGGTACTTC
CANRDRGYF
>NA|TRBJ2-5|TRBV3-1|NA
TGTGCCAGCAGCCAGGGCGGCCGGACCCAGTACTTC
CASSQGGRTQYF
>NA|TRBJ2-7|TRBV5-1|TRBD2
TGCGCCAGCAGCCTGGGACTAGCGGGAACCGGGGCCCAGTACTTC
CASSLGLAGTGAQYF
>many|TRBJ1-1|TRBV5-1|NA
TGTGCCAGCAGTTTCACAGGGAACACTGAAGCTTTCTTT
CASSFTGNTEAFF
>many|TRBJ1-2|TRBV7-9|NA
TGTGCCAGCAGATCCACCAGGGGCCACTATGGCTACACCTTC
CASRSTRGHYGYTF
>few|TRBJ1-4|TRBV6-5|NA
TGTGCCAGCAGTTACCGGGGGCCGGCTAATGAAAAACTGTTTTTT
CASSYRGPANEKLFF
>NA|TRBJ2-7|TRBV20-1|NA
TGCAGTGCTAGTACGGGGAGCGGGTACGAGCAGTACTTC
CSASTGSGYEQYF
>many|TRBJ2-1|TRBV5-1|TRBD1
TGCGCCAGCAGCTCGGGGGACAGGCTATTCTATGATGAGCAGTTCTTC
CASSSGDRLFYDEQFF
>NA|TRBJ2-7|TRBV30|NA
TGTGCCTGGAGTTATACGGGGCAGGGGAGGGGGGAGCAGTACTTC
CAWSYTGQGRGEQYF
>many|TRBJ2-7|TRBV6-1|NA
TGTGCCAGCAGTGAAAGAAGGGACGAGCAGTACTTC
CASSERRDEQYF
>many|TRBJ2-1|TRBV3-1|NA
TGTGCCAGCAGCCAAGCCCTAGCCTCATCCAATGAGCAGTTCTTC
CASSQALASSNEQFF
>NA|TRBJ1-2|TRBV21-1|NA
TGTGCCAGCAGCGAGATGCGGAGAAACTATGGCTACACCTTC
CASSEMRRNYGYTF
>many|TRBJ2-5|TRBV4-1|NA
TGCGCCAGCAGCCAAGATGGCGGGCGGAGGGGGGAGACCCAGTACTTC
CASSQDGGRRGETQYF
>many|TRBJ2-7|TRBV9|NA
TGTGCCAGCAGCGCCGCGACGCAGGCGGGCGAGCAGTACTTC
CASSAATQAGEQYF
>NA|TRBJ1-4|TRBV7-9|NA
TGTGCCAGCGGCCCCTCCTCCACCCAGGACGGAAAACTGTTTTTT
CASGPSSTQDGKLFF
>many|TRBJ1-2|TRBV4-2|TRBD1
TGTGCCAGCAGCCGAGTCAGGCAGGGGGCTAACTATGGCTACACCTTC
CASSRVRQGANYGYTF
>NA|TRBJ2-3|TRBV7-2|TRBD1
TGTGCCAGCAGCATGGACAGGGGGCGAGATACGCAGTATTTT
CASSMDRGRDTQYF
>NA|TRBJ2-5|TRBV7-2|NA
TGTGCCAGCAGCCTAGCCCATTACGAGACCCAGTACTTC
CASSLAHYETQYF
>many|TRBJ1-2|TRBV27|TRBD1
TGTGCCACCCAGACAGGGAACTATGGCTACACCTTC
CATQTGNYGYTF
>NA|TRBJ2-7|TRBV12-3/TRBV12-4|TRBD1
TGTGCCAGCAGCATGACCGGGACAGGGGTTTACAATGAGCAGTACTTC
CASSMTGTGVYNEQYF
>many|TRBJ1-2|TRBV29-1|NA
TGCAGCGTTGAAGTGACAGGCAAAAGCTACACCTTC
CSVEVTGKSYTF
>few|TRBJ1-4|TRBV12-3/TRBV12-4|NA
TGTGCCAGCAGGTCCGCTAAGGGCGAAAAACTGTTTTTT
CASRSAKGEKLFF
>NA|TRBJ2-3|TRBV3-1|TRBD2
TGTGCCAGCAGCCAAATCGAGGCGGGAGTAAACACAGATACGCAGTATTTT
CASSQIEAGVNTDTQYF
>many|TRBJ2-1|TRBV9|TRBD2
TGTGCCAGCAGCGCCCCCCGGAGCGGGGGGGGGAATGAGCAGTTCTTC
CASSAPRSGGGNEQFF
>NA|TRBJ2-1|TRBV29-1|NA
TGCAGCTCTCGGGACTCCTACCGCAATGAGCAGTTCTTC
CSSRDSYRNEQFF
>NA|TRBJ2-5|TRBV7-2|NA
TGTGCCAGCAGCGCCCTGGGGGGGGCGGGAGAGACCAAGTACTTC
CASSALGGAGETKYF
>NA|TRBJ2-3|TRBV12-3/TRBV12-4|NA
TGTGCCAGCAGACCTACCGGGACCCCCTTAGATACGCAGTATTTT
CASRPTGTPLDTQYF
>few|TRBJ1-4|TRBV6-6|TRBD1
TGTGCCAGCAGTTTCCCCGAACGGACAGGGGGATTGGAAAAACTGTTTTTT
CASSFPERTGGLEKLFF
>many|TRBJ2-3|TRBV20-1|NA
TGCAGTGCTGCCGCGGCAGGAGCCTCTAGCACAGATACGCAGTATTTT
CSAAAAGASSTDTQYF